A selection of T cell receptor beta chains follows, all from one sample in a study of CD8+ T cells in alopecia areata. The assay was immunoSEQ multiplex PCR, and TCRdb's table has in-frame clones only and misses some. The sample records over 120,000 clones, roughly 50% being singletons. Material: CD8+ T cells sorted from blood, obtained at week 4, from a patient treated with tofacitinib. These receptors were taken from a human donor with alopecia areata. CDR3s include the opening cysteine and the closing phenylalanine or tryptophan. D genes are given only for firm matches. Size values are once, few and many counts, or a class for expanded clones, and some rows have none.

once,TRBV9,TRBJ2-1,.,CATAQGASGGYEQFF,TGTGCTACAGCCCAGGGGGCTAGCGGTGGCTACGAGCAGTTCTTC
.,TRBV4-3,TRBJ2-7,TRBD2,CASSPGLESSEQYF,TGCGCCAGCAGCCCTGGACTAGAATCTTCTGAGCAGTACTTC
.,TRBV7-9,TRBJ1-6,.,CASSEENAPLHF,TGTGCCAGCAGCGAAGAGAACGCACCCCTCCACTTT
.,TRBV4-3,TRBJ1-1,.,CARRRPPGGGRTEAFF,TGCGCCCGTCGTAGACCCCCCGGGGGCGGGAGAACTGAAGCTTTCTTT
.,TRBV5-1,TRBJ1-1,.,CASSLGMGGGLPMNTEAFF,TGCGCCAGCAGCTTGGGGATGGGCGGGGGTTTACCTATGAACACTGAAGCTTTCTTT
few,TRBV7-9,TRBJ1-6,TRBD1,CASSPRDRVNSPLHF,TGTGCCAGCAGCCCCCGGGACAGGGTAAATTCACCCCTCCACTTT
.,TRBV7-9,TRBJ1-4,.,CASSRFNLEGEKLFF,TGTGCCAGCAGCCGATTTAACTTGGAAGGTGAAAAACTGTTTTTT
.,TRBV29-1,TRBJ2-5,.,CSVEGQQETQYF,TGCAGCGTTGAAGGACAGCAAGAGACCCAGTACTTC
.,TRBV5-1,TRBJ2-7,.,CASSLSGVGYEQYF,TGCGCCAGCAGCTTGTCAGGGGTTGGCTACGAGCAGTACTTC
few,TRBV14,TRBJ1-4,TRBD1,CASSQGRGQRFF,TGTGCCAGCAGCCAAGGCAGGGGACAGCGGTTTTTT
.,TRBV29-1,TRBJ2-3,TRBD1,CSVEPGTGAWDTQYF,TGCAGCGTTGAACCTGGGACAGGGGCCTGGGATACGCAGTATTTT
.,TRBV4-1,TRBJ2-5,.,CASSQDGIATGRREETQYF,TGCGCCAGCAGCCAAGATGGTATCGCAACCGGGAGAAGGGAAGAGACCCAGTACTTC
medium-sized,TRBV7-9,TRBJ2-1,.,CASSLDVVGRNEQFF,TGTGCCAGCAGCTTAGATGTTGTGGGGCGTAATGAGCAGTTCTTC
.,TRBV12-5,TRBJ1-5,.,CASGVDPWGNQPQHF,TGTGCTAGTGGTGTAGATCCTTGGGGCAATCAGCCCCAGCATTTT
.,TRBV6-5,TRBJ2-2,.,CASSYSGENTGELFF,TGTGCCAGCAGTTACTCAGGGGAAAACACCGGGGAGCTGTTTTTT
few,TRBV6-5,TRBJ1-6,.,CASSPPLYTGSPLHF,TGTGCCAGCAGTCCCCCCCTTTACACGGGATCACCCCTCCACTTT
.,TRBV27,TRBJ2-7,.,CASSLLGGPFEQYF,TGTGCCAGCAGCCTCCTGGGGGGACCCTTCGAGCAGTACTTC
few,TRBV30,TRBJ2-1,TRBD1,CAWSEDRDNEQFF,TGTGCCTGGAGTGAAGACAGGGACAATGAGCAGTTCTTC
.,TRBV30,TRBJ1-2,.,CAWSVSDNYGYTF,TGTGCCTGGAGTGTAAGTGATAACTATGGCTACACCTTC